The rows below give T cell receptor beta chains drawn from one sample of a study of spatial heterogeneity in lung cancer. TCRdb re-derived calls from the 5' RACE reads in MiXCR, one entry per CDR3 protein. The table shows about 43,000 distinct CDR3 sequences, with 20% to 25% occurring only once. The sequenced sample was PBMCs, obtained at follow-up. Source of these receptors: a female donor with early-stage non-small cell lung cancer. Both conserved end residues are part of each CDR3. Each record gives: clone size, J gene, CDR3 length, D gene, V gene, CDR3 protein, CDR3 DNA. D genes are given only for firm matches. A row's size may be missing; if present it is once, few, many or a size class.

>NA|TRBJ2-1|18|NA|TRBV10-3
CAISESMGRRASYNEQFF
TGTGCCATCAGTGAGTCGATGGGACGCCGGGCCTCCTACAATGAGCAGTTCTTC
>few|TRBJ2-4|16|NA|TRBV4-1
CASSQVGELAKNIQYF
TGCGCCAGCAGCCAAGTGGGAGAGCTAGCCAAAAACATTCAGTACTTC
>NA|TRBJ1-2|15|NA|TRBV4-2
CASSHDRYGTYGYTF
TGTGCCAGCAGCCACGACCGATATGGGACCTATGGCTACACCTTC
>NA|TRBJ1-2|15|TRBD1|TRBV5-1
CASSLDRGSSSGYTF
TGCGCCAGCAGCTTGGACAGGGGTTCTTCGAGTGGCTACACCTTC
>many|TRBJ2-2|16|TRBD2|TRBV3-1
CASSLEGAGESGELFF
TGTGCCAGCAGCCTCGAGGGAGCGGGAGAATCCGGGGAGCTGTTTTTT
>NA|TRBJ2-3|13|NA|TRBV7-7
CASSSDHTDTQYF
TGTGCTAGCAGCTCGGACCACACAGATACGCAGTATTTT
>NA|TRBJ1-1|12|TRBD1|TRBV29-1
CSGYRGGTEAFF
TGCAGCGGCTACAGGGGGGGGACTGAAGCTTTCTTT
>many|TRBJ2-1|13|NA|TRBV7-6
CASSLGSYNEQFF
TGTGCCAGCAGCTTAGGCTCCTACAATGAGCAGTTCTTC
>NA|TRBJ1-2|15|TRBD1|TRBV6-6
CASSFSRDRGSGYTF
TGTGCCAGCAGTTTCTCGCGGGACAGGGGCAGCGGCTACACCTTC
>many|TRBJ2-1|13|TRBD2|TRBV29-1
CSLTVSGGWEQFF
TGCAGCCTTACGGTTAGCGGGGGCTGGGAGCAGTTCTTC
>many|TRBJ2-3|19|TRBD2|TRBV7-2
CASSLLRLAGGGVSDTQYF
TGTGCCAGCAGCTTACTTAGACTAGCGGGAGGTGGGGTTTCAGATACGCAGTATTTT
>NA|TRBJ2-7|14|NA|TRBV11-1
CASSLELFLGEQYF
TGTGCCAGCAGCTTAGAGTTGTTCTTGGGCGAGCAGTACTTC
>many|TRBJ2-1|14|NA|TRBV3-1
CASTDASAYNEQFF
TGTGCCAGCACCGACGCGAGCGCCTACAATGAGCAGTTCTTC
>many|TRBJ2-2|15|NA|TRBV5-5
CASTDRDTNTGELFF
TGTGCCAGCACCGACCGGGACACTAACACCGGGGAGCTGTTTTTT
>NA|TRBJ1-2|14|NA|TRBV12-3/TRBV12-4
CASSFEGWIYGYTF
TGTGCCAGCAGTTTTGAGGGGTGGATCTATGGCTACACCTTC
>few|TRBJ2-3|14|NA|TRBV20-1
CSARGPVSTDTQYF
TGCAGTGCAAGGGGCCCAGTTAGCACAGATACGCAGTATTTT
>many|TRBJ1-3|15|NA|TRBV12-3/TRBV12-4
CASSSGRFSGNTIYF
TGTGCCAGCAGTTCGGGACGGTTCTCTGGAAACACCATATATTTT
>few|TRBJ2-5|17|TRBD1|TRBV20-1
CSARDWGDRGAAETQYF
TGCAGTGCTAGAGATTGGGGGGACAGGGGCGCGGCGGAGACCCAGTACTTC
>NA|TRBJ2-3|14|TRBD2|TRBV20-1
CSGLFGGRKDTQYF
TGCAGTGGACTTTTCGGGGGGAGAAAAGATACGCAGTATTTT
>many|TRBJ2-3|16|TRBD2|TRBV9
CASSVGLAGVTDTQYF
TGTGCCAGCAGCGTCGGACTAGCGGGAGTGACAGATACGCAGTATTTT
>many|TRBJ2-3|16|TRBD2|TRBV29-1
CSVTRLAGDGTDTQYF
TGCAGCGTTACCCGACTAGCAGGAGACGGCACAGATACGCAGTATTTT
>NA|TRBJ1-5|14|NA|TRBV2
CASSERQLRQPQHF
TGTGCCAGCAGTGAGAGACAATTGAGACAGCCCCAGCATTTT
>NA|TRBJ1-1|13|NA|TRBV7-2
CASSRGTNTEAFF
TGTGCCAGCAGCAGGGGAACGAACACTGAAGCTTTCTTT
>NA|TRBJ1-5|14|NA|TRBV10-3
CAISESTGSQPQHF
TGTGCCATCAGTGAGTCGACGGGGAGTCAGCCCCAGCATTTT
>many|TRBJ2-2|14|NA|TRBV12-3/TRBV12-4
CASQDRTNTGELFF
TGTGCCAGCCAGGACAGAACTAACACCGGGGAGCTGTTTTTT
>NA|TRBJ2-3|14|NA|TRBV7-3
CASSSLGGTDTQYF
TGTGCCAGCAGCTCCCTGGGGGGCACAGATACGCAGTATTTT
>few|TRBJ2-1|15|NA|TRBV20-1
CSASPAGRTNNEQFF
TGCAGTGCTAGTCCAGCGGGCCGAACCAACAATGAGCAGTTCTTC
>many|TRBJ2-5|17|TRBD2|TRBV7-2
CASSSNGGLAGGPLKYF
TGTGCCAGCAGCTCCAACGGGGGCCTAGCGGGGGGCCCCTTAAAATACTTC
>NA|TRBJ2-3|14|NA|TRBV5-1
CATTQESATDTQYF
TGCGCCACCACTCAAGAGTCAGCAACAGATACGCAGTATTTT
>NA|TRBJ1-6|11|NA|TRBV29-1
CSGNRETPLHF
TGCAGCGGGAACAGGGAGACACCCCTCCACTTT
>NA|TRBJ2-1|17|NA|TRBV6-5
CASSYPSPRGIYNEQFF
TGTGCCAGCAGTTACCCGAGCCCCAGAGGGATATACAATGAGCAGTTCTTC
>many|TRBJ2-3|13|NA|TRBV4-2
CASSQVAEGTQYF
TGTGCCAGCAGCCAAGTTGCGGAGGGTACGCAGTATTTT
>few|TRBJ1-1|17|NA|TRBV5-1
CASSSQGGAYLNTEAFF
TGCGCCAGCAGCTCCCAAGGCGGGGCCTACTTGAACACTGAAGCTTTCTTT
>NA|TRBJ2-1|13|NA|TRBV11-2
CASSLVRFNEQFF
TGTGCCAGCAGCTTAGTCCGATTCAATGAGCAGTTCTTC
>few|TRBJ2-3|18|TRBD2|TRBV7-2
CASSLVPSGRRRTDTQYF
TGTGCCAGCAGCTTAGTGCCTAGCGGGAGGCGACGCACAGATACGCAGTATTTT
>few|TRBJ2-3|11|NA|TRBV20-1
CSATIPDTQYF
TGCAGTGCTACCATTCCAGATACGCAGTATTTT
>NA|TRBJ1-5|13|TRBD1|TRBV29-1
CSVIDRGNQPQHF
TGCAGCGTCATCGACAGGGGCAATCAGCCCCAGCATTTT
>few|TRBJ1-2|12|NA|TRBV12-3/TRBV12-4
CASSFSLGGYTF
TGTGCCAGCAGTTTTTCATTGGGTGGCTACACCTTC
>few|TRBJ2-5|14|NA|TRBV6-2/TRBV6-3
CASSFLGGRETQYF
TGTGCCAGCAGTTTCCTAGGGGGAAGGGAGACCCAGTACTTC
>few|TRBJ1-5|15|TRBD1|TRBV6-2/TRBV6-3
CASSYSDRGYQPQHF
TGTGCCAGCAGTTACTCGGACAGGGGGTATCAGCCCCAGCATTTT
>many|TRBJ1-2|13|TRBD1|TRBV19
CATRLTGQGVYTF
TGTGCCACCCGGTTAACTGGGCAGGGGGTCTACACCTTC
>NA|TRBJ1-2|16|NA|TRBV11-2
CASSSRDRGLLYGWTF
TGTGCCAGCAGCAGCCGGGACCGAGGATTACTCTATGGCTGGACCTTC
>few|TRBJ1-2|14|NA|TRBV4-1
CASSQDERGSGYTF
TGCGCCAGCAGCCAAGATGAGAGGGGTAGTGGCTACACCTTC
>NA|TRBJ2-3|13|NA|TRBV20-1
CSANRVGTDTQYF
TGCAGTGCGAACAGGGTTGGCACAGATACGCAGTATTTT
>few|TRBJ1-6|14|NA|TRBV2
CASSVIAGNSPLHF
TGTGCCAGCAGTGTTATTGCGGGGAATTCACCCCTCCACTTT
>many|TRBJ2-1|15|NA|TRBV11-2
CASSFPVRSYNEQFF
TGTGCCAGCAGCTTTCCTGTGCGTTCCTACAATGAGCAGTTCTTC
>NA|TRBJ2-1|11|NA|TRBV2
CASMLQGQQFF
TGTGCCAGCATGCTTCAGGGTCAGCAGTTCTTC
>NA|TRBJ2-6|15|NA|TRBV27
CASSLLLSGANVLTF
TGTGCCAGCAGTTTATTACTGTCTGGGGCCAACGTCCTGACTTTC
>many|TRBJ1-4|14|TRBD1|TRBV6-6
CASSWTGEHEKLFF
TGTGCCAGCAGTTGGACAGGGGAACATGAAAAACTGTTTTTT
>NA|TRBJ2-7|14|NA|TRBV5-4
CASSRRGGIYEQYF
TGTGCCAGCAGCCGAAGAGGGGGGATCTACGAGCAGTACTTC
>many|TRBJ2-1|15|TRBD1|TRBV11-2
CASSGPGQGNNEQFF
TGTGCCAGCAGCGGTCCGGGACAGGGGAACAATGAGCAGTTCTTC
>many|TRBJ1-1|16|NA|TRBV5-6
CASSSPDSLLNTEAFF
TGTGCCAGCAGCTCACCCGACAGCCTATTGAACACTGAAGCTTTCTTT
>NA|TRBJ1-5|15|NA|TRBV7-9
CASTPGPTFNQPQHF
TGTGCCAGCACCCCCGGCCCAACGTTCAATCAGCCCCAGCATTTT
>NA|TRBJ1-1|15|NA|TRBV7-9
CASSRVGTLNTEAFF
TGTGCCAGCAGCCGCGTAGGGACACTGAACACTGAAGCTTTCTTT
>many|TRBJ2-7|17|TRBD2|TRBV7-9
CASSLESGRGSSYEQYF
TGTGCCAGCAGCTTAGAATCCGGTCGCGGGAGCTCCTACGAGCAGTACTTC
>once|TRBJ1-1|11|NA|TRBV10-3
CATGDLTEAFF
TGTGCCACAGGGGATTTGACTGAAGCTTTCTTT
>NA|TRBJ2-3|14|NA|TRBV6-5
CASSRQVGTDTQYF
TGTGCCAGCAGTCGGCAGGTTGGGACAGATACGCAGTATTTT
>NA|TRBJ2-6|18|NA|TRBV5-1
CASSQDFPGVSGANVLTF
TGCGCCAGCAGCCAGGACTTTCCGGGTGTCTCTGGGGCCAACGTCCTGACTTTC
>NA|TRBJ2-1|14|NA|TRBV20-1
CSARSEPAVFEQFF
TGCAGTGCTAGGTCCGAGCCCGCTGTTTTCGAGCAGTTCTTC
>NA|TRBJ2-3|13|NA|TRBV27
CASSSGQTDTQYF
TGTGCCAGCAGTTCCGGACAGACAGATACGCAGTATTTT